A selection of T cell receptor beta chains follows, all from one sample in a study of blood T cell repertoires in COVID-19. Data came from immunoSEQ multiplex PCR; TCRdb stores just in-frame clones and leaves some out. Of about 360,000 clones in the sample, more than 70% were seen once. The sequenced sample was peripheral blood. Receptor source: a man between 25 and 39 years old with active or convalescent COVID-19. Both conserved end residues are trimmed from each CDR3.

>TRBV29-1|TRBJ2-1
SVAAGSPHNEQF
>TRBV3-1/TRBV3-2|TRBJ1-6
ASSQAGIHNSPLH
>TRBV30|TRBJ1-2
AWSGGQARGYT
>TRBV12-5|TRBJ2-2
ASGLGSGTTTTGELF
>TRBV4-1|TRBJ2-5
ASSQESGPETQY
>TRBV7-2|TRBJ1-2
ASSSDRGHGYT
>TRBV5-4|TRBJ1-2
ASSSRQGNGYT
>TRBV24-1|TRBJ2-7
ATSDKDREFYEQY
>TRBV5-8|TRBJ2-3
ASSRTASSTDTQY
>TRBV7-2|TRBJ2-2
ASSYQSDYLTGELF
>TRBV19|TRBJ1-2
ASSEMVGANYGYT
>TRBV14|TRBJ1-2
ASSSTGVGGYT
>TRBV28|TRBJ2-7
ASSLDRAYEQY
>TRBV25-1|TRBJ2-2
ASSVRWTSGTGELF
>TRBV29-1|TRBJ2-4
SVAENIQY
>TRBV29-1|TRBJ1-2
SVEDRGKGYT
>TRBV6-1|TRBJ1-5
ASSEARGTGGPLNNQPQH
>TRBV7-7|TRBJ2-1
ASSLGAGSSYNEQF
>TRBV5-6|TRBJ1-6
ASSLNRAVGSPLH
>TRBV9|TRBJ2-3
ASSDLAGALSDTQY
>TRBV4-1|TRBJ2-7
ASSQRDRVSSEQY
>TRBV13|TRBJ2-3
ASSGGLAGPDTQY
>TRBV19|TRBJ2-7
ASSRAAGESYEQY